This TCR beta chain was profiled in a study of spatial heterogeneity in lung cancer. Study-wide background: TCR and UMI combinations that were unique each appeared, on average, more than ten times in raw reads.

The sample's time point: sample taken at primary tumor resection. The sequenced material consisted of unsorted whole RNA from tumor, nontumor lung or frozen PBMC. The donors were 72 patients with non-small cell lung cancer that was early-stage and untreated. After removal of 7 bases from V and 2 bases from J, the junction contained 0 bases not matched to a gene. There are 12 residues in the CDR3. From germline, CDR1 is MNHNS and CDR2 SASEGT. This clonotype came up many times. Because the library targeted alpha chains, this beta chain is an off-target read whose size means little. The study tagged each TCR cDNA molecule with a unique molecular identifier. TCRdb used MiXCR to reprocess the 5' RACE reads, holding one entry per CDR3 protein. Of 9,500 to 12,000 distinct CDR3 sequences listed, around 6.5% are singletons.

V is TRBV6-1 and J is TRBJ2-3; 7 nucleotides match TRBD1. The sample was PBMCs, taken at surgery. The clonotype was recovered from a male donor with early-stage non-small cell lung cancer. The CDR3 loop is CASKGATDTQYF. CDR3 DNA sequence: TGTGCCAGCAAGGGGGCCACAGATACGCAGTATTTT.